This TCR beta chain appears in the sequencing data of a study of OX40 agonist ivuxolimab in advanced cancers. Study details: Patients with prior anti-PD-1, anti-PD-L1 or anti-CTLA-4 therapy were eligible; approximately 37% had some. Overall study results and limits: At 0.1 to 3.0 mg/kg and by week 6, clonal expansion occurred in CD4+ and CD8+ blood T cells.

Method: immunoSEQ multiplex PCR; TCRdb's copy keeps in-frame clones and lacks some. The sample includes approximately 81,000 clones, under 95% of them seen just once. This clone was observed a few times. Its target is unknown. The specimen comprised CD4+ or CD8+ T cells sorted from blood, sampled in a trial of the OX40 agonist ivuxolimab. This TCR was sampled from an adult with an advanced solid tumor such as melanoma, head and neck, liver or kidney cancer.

The CDR3 loop is CASSLTGGVSPLHF. The CDR3 DNA is TGTGCCAGCAGCTTGACAGGGGGCGTTTCACCCCTCCACTTT. This chain uses TRBV7-9 with TRBJ1-6, with TRBD1 identical over 10 bases. CDR3 length: 14 amino acids. Germline V gene data show CDR1 as SEHNR and CDR2 as FQNEAQ (reference sequence). The trim removed 3 bases at V and 9 bases at J, leaving 2 bases unmatched.